The 25 T cell receptor beta chains given below trace back to one sample, sequenced in a study of response to subunit inactivated influenza vaccine. A single record per CDR3 protein comes from TCRdb applying MiXCR to the RT-PCR reads. This sample carries 560,000 or so distinct CDR3 sequences, about 7.6% of them seen once, and the ten largest clones take 13%. The source was PBMCs from blood, collected about 24 months after vaccination. The receptors here all came from a man between 50 and 75 years old who received an inactivated influenza vaccine.

The gene calls are TRBV16 and TRBJ1-6; 9 bases agree with TRBD1. The length of the CDR3 is 17 residues. Germline V gene data show CDR1 as KGHSY and CDR2 as FQNENV. After removal of 1 base from V and 5 bases from J, the junction contained 6 bases not matched to a gene. CDR3 sequence (DNA): TGTGCCAGCAGCCAATTGTCCCGGGACAGGGATAATTCACCCCTCCACTTT. It yields the protein CASSQLSRDRDNSPLHF.

This clonotype was found a few times. V is TRBV11-2 and J is TRBJ2-7, with D tentatively TRBD2 (5 bases). With 5 bases removed from V and 3 bases from J, the gap between germline ends came to 11 bases. CDR1 SGHAT and CDR2 FQNNGV come from the germline V gene. The CDR3 runs to 13 residues. The DNA for the CDR3 is TGTGCCAGCAGCCGAGGGCCTCTCTACGAGCAGTACTTC. As protein: CASSRGPLYEQYF. Drawing the rest from reference TRBV11-2 and TRBJ2-7, the complete variable domain is EAGVAQSPRYKIIEKRQSVAFWCNPISGHATLYWYQQILGQGPKLLIQFQNNGVVDDSQLPKDRFSAERLKGVDSTLKIQPAKLEDSAVYLCASSRGPLYEQYFGPGTRLTVT.

This clonotype was counted many times. Here the CDR3 DNA reads TGTGCCAGCAGTTTGCCCCCTTACATCCAGGGGTGGTATGGCTACACCTTC. Amino acids: CASSLPPYIQGWYGYTF. This chain joins TRBV28 and TRBJ1-2, with D perhaps matching TRBD1 (6 bases). Germline V gene data show CDR1 as MDHEN and CDR2 as SYDVKM. V lost 3 bases and J 5 bases, leaving 22 bases between the germline ends. The CDR3 contains 17 residues.

The chain carries TRBV5-1 and TRBJ1-6; D unclear. V was cut by 0 bases and J by 0 bases, with 7 bases left in between. Germline loops: CDR1 SGHRS, CDR2 YFSETQ. The CDR3 length is 16 residues. CDR3 region: CASSLGASSYNSPLHF. CDR3 DNA sequence: TGCGCCAGCAGCTTGGGCGCTAGCTCCTATAATTCACCCCTCCACTTT.

This clonotype was recorded a few times. This chain joins TRBV10-3 and TRBJ2-5; 9 bases agree with TRBD1. CDR3 size: 14 residues. J lost 4 bases, V lost 6 bases, and 6 bases had no gene match. Germline V gene sequence: CDR1 ENHRY, CDR2 SYGVKD. CDR3 protein: CAIRPDRGGETQYF. As DNA, the CDR3 is TGTGCCATCAGGCCGGACAGGGGAGGAGAGACCCAGTACTTC.

This clonotype was seen at least ten times. The chain uses TRBV12-3 or TRBV12-4 and TRBJ2-7; D may correspond to TRBD1 or TRBD2 (5 bases each). The CDR3 is 18 residues long. The V end was cut by 6 bases, the J end by 2 bases, with 26 bases between. CDR3 nucleotide sequence: TGTGCCAGCAGGGCTTCCTGGGGGTCCGGGCTTCGACCCTACGAGCAGTACTTC. Amino acids: CASRASWGSGLRPYEQYF.

This clonotype has a count of ten or more. V usage is TRBV12-3 or TRBV12-4 and J usage is TRBJ1-3; D call uncertain. This CDR3 contains 13 residues. Trimming took 1 base from V and 3 from J, leaving 4 bases between them. The chain's CDR3 is CASSLGLGNTIYF. The CDR3 bases are TGTGCCAGCAGTTTAGGGCTTGGAAACACCATATATTTT.

This clonotype was recorded many times. The gene calls are TRBV30 and TRBJ1-2; tentatively, D is TRBD1 (5 bases). This CDR3 is built from 15 residues. Per the germline V gene, CDR1 is GTSNPN and CDR2 is SVGIG (reference sequence). Trimming removed 0 bases from V and 4 bases from J, with 15 bases in between. CDR3 nucleotide sequence: TGTGCCTGGAGTGTACCGGGACGACGAACCTATGGCTACACCTTC. Translated: CAWSVPGRRTYGYTF. Full variable domain (rest looked up from reference TRBV30 and TRBJ1-2): SQTIHQWPATLVQPVGSPLSLECTVEGTSNPNLYWYRQAAGRGLQLLFYSVGIGQISSEVPQNLSASRPQDRQFILSSKKLLLSDSGFYLCAWSVPGRRTYGYTFGSGTRLTVV.

The chain uses TRBV30 and TRBJ1-1; D gene unclear. The CDR3 length is 13 residues. Trimming took off 0 bases at V and 2 bases at J, with 7 bases between the two ends. Germline assignment: CDR1 GTSNPN and CDR2 SVGIG (reference sequence). The CDR3, as DNA: TGTGCCTGGAGTGTATTATCCAACACTGAAGCTTTCTTT. The encoded protein is CAWSVLSNTEAFF.

This clonotype appeared many times. The rearrangement uses TRBV28 and TRBJ2-1; D assignment may be TRBD1 or TRBD2 (6 bases each). The CDR3 extends over 17 amino acids. Per the germline V gene, CDR1 is MDHEN and CDR2 is SYDVKM. V lost 4 bases to trimming and J lost 4 bases, with 20 bases between them. The CDR3 DNA is TGTGCCAGCAGTTCACCCGTGGCAGGGGAGGATTACAATGAGCAGTTCTTC. Translating it yields CASSSPVAGEDYNEQFF.

The CDR3 DNA sequence: TGTGCCAGCAGCGCCCCTACAGGGCCAACTAATGAAAAACTGTTTTTT. This gives the protein CASSAPTGPTNEKLFF. The genes are TRBV7-9 and TRBJ1-4, with a tentative D call TRBD1 (6 bases). The CDR3 is 16 residues long. With 5 bases removed from V and 0 bases from J, the gap between germline ends came to 13 bases. Germline values: CDR1 SEHNR, CDR2 FQNEAQ (reference sequence).

This clonotype was counted ten times or more. This chain connects TRBV7-9 to TRBJ1-2; D not certain. V lost 5 bases to trimming and J lost 5 bases, with 18 bases between them. Germline CDR1 SEHNR, CDR2 FQNEAQ (reference sequence). The CDR3 sequence is 15 residues long. CDR3 DNA: TGTGCCAGCAGCCCCGAGTGGGTATCTGGTTATGGCTACACCTTC. It specifies CASSPEWVSGYGYTF.

As DNA, the CDR3 is TGTGCCAGCAGTTACTCGTCAGGGTACACTGAAGCTTTCTTT. It yields the protein CASSYSSGYTEAFF. The chain is built from TRBV6-5 and TRBJ1-1, with a weak D call TRBD1 (5 bases). This CDR3 contains 14 residues. Trimming took 0 bases from V and 3 from J, leaving 8 bases between them. Germline V gives CDR1 MNHEY, CDR2 SVGAGI.

The chain is built from TRBV6-2 or TRBV6-3 and TRBJ1-2; D gene ambiguous. Germline V gene data show CDR1 as MNHEY and CDR2 as SVGEGT. CDR3 length equals 12 residues. V lost 5 bases, J lost 2 bases, and 6 bases lay in between. The CDR3, as DNA: TGTGCCAGCAGTACTGCGAACTATGGCTACACCTTC. It translates to CASSTANYGYTF.

This rearrangement joins TRBV20-1 to TRBJ2-3; TRBD2 agrees at 13 bases. The germline V gene has CDR1 DFQATT and CDR2 SNEGSKA (reference sequence). There are 16 residues in the CDR3. The CDR3 loop is CSTDSGTSGVTDTQYF. CDR3 DNA sequence: TGCAGCACGGACTCGGGGACTAGCGGGGTTACAGATACGCAGTATTTT.

Comment on this clonotype: The junction does not match germline at one end; this may be a read error. The rearrangement uses TRBV2 and TRBJ2-6; no clear D. This CDR3 is built from 16 residues. The germline CDR1 and CDR2 sequences are SNHLY and FYNNEI. This chain's CDR3 is CATSAPGRSGANVLTF. The CDR3 nucleotides read TGTGCCACCAGTGCCCCCGGGCGCTCTGGGGCCAACGTCCTGACTTTC.

V usage is TRBV20-1 and J usage is TRBJ2-6; a possible D gene is TRBD2 (5 bases). Germline CDR1 DFQATT, CDR2 SNEGSKA (reference sequence). This CDR3 contains 17 residues. V dropped 3 bases and J dropped 1 base, with 16 bases sitting between them. The CDR3 sequence: CSASRGALASGANVLTF. The CDR3 bases are TGCAGTGCTAGTCGGGGAGCCTTGGCGTCTGGGGCCAACGTCCTGACTTTC.

This clonotype occurred a few times. CDR3 DNA sequence: TGCAGTGCTCCCCGGGACAGGAATCTCTACTATGGCTACACCTTC. As protein: CSAPRDRNLYYGYTF. The chain combines TRBV20-1 with TRBJ1-2, with 8 bases fitting TRBD1. The CDR3 totals 15 residues. V lost 5 bases and J lost 3; bases outside the gene matches: 11. Germline V gene sequence: CDR1 DFQATT, CDR2 SNEGSKA (reference sequence).

The chain links TRBV21-1 to TRBJ2-6; the table's D call TRBD1 went unverified against the DNA. TRBV21-1 is an annotated pseudogene. The CDR3 is made up of 19 amino acids. CDR3 DNA sequence: TGTGCCAGCAGCAAAGACGGGGTGACAGTCAGCTCTGGGGCCAACGTCCTGACTTTC. It is translated as CASSKDGVTVSSGANVLTF.

Many counts were recorded for this clonotype. This chain connects TRBV29-1 to TRBJ2-7; 7 bases match TRBD1. The V gene end was trimmed by 3 bases and the J gene end by 1 base; junction bases not matched to a gene: 3. The V gene's germline CDR1 is SQVTM and CDR2 ANQGSEA. This CDR3 spans 13 amino acids. The CDR3 DNA is TGCAGCGTTGAGTTGGACAGGTCCTACGAGCAGTACTTC. Its protein product is CSVELDRSYEQYF.

This clonotype was counted between two and nine times. V usage is TRBV20-1 and J usage is TRBJ2-7, with TRBD2 matching over 7 bases. Per the germline V gene, CDR1 is DFQATT and CDR2 is SNEGSKA (reference sequence). CDR3 length equals 13 residues. Losses at the gene ends were 2 bases for V and 3 bases for J; bases not matched to a gene: 4. DNA of the CDR3: TGCAGTGCTAGAAGCGGGGTCATCTACGAGCAGTACTTC. The encoded protein is CSARSGVIYEQYF.

The chain joins TRBV5-6 to TRBJ2-5, with 8 bases lining up with TRBD1. This CDR3 comprises 15 residues. Germline V lookup: CDR1 SGHDT, CDR2 YYEEEE. V shed 3 bases, J shed 4 bases, and the junction held 8 bases outside the gene matches. For the CDR3, the DNA is TGTGCCAGCAGCTATGGACAGGGAACGCCAGAGACCCAGTACTTC. Translating gives CASSYGQGTPETQYF.

The sample holds many counts of this clonotype. The chain couples TRBV12-3 or TRBV12-4 to TRBJ2-1, with TRBD2 matching 9 bases. V was clipped by 3 bases and J by 7 bases; unmatched bases: 1. This CDR3 is built from 13 residues. The CDR3 DNA follows: TGTGCCAGCAGTTTGAGCGGGGGGAATGAGCAGTTCTTC. Its protein product is CASSLSGGNEQFF.

This clonotype was picked up a small number of times. No conserved phenylalanine or tryptophan is present at the end of the CDR3, so a read error is the likely explanation. No DNA is shown, since the ends of the CDR3 on it are uncertain; the CDR3 is the one TCRdb lists. The genes are TRBV20-1 and TRBJ1-1. Germline values: CDR1 DFQATT, CDR2 SNEGSKA (reference sequence). The CDR3 has 12 residues if both end residues are counted. The CDR3 region is CSANPGEGLGEI.

This clonotype was counted between two and nine times. V gene TRBV7-8 combines with J gene TRBJ2-2; D ambiguous. The ends were cut back, 1 base at V and 4 bases at J, with 7 bases in the middle. Germline V gives CDR1 SGHVS, CDR2 FQNEAQ. CDR3 length: 14 residues. The DNA for the CDR3 is TGTGCCAGCAGCTTAGGGCAGATCACCGGGGAGCTGTTTTTT. Its translation: CASSLGQITGELFF.